This entry lists 22 T cell receptor beta chains sequenced from one sample in a study of T-cell memory formation after mild COVID-19. TCRdb redid the calling of the 5' RACE reads with MiXCR, one entry per CDR3 protein. The sample lists 210,000 or so distinct CDR3 sequences; approximately 10% were seen once. Input material: PBMCs or a T cell subset sorted from them (not recorded which). The receptor set was obtained from a man between 18 and 29 years old who had mild COVID-19 (a few samples of this study predate the infection). Cell type and time point are not known.

This clonotype was detected many times. The rearrangement uses TRBV7-2 and TRBJ2-7; 9 nucleotides match TRBD1. The J segment lost 4 bases and the V segment lost 0 bases, leaving 7 bases of the junction unmatched. CDR1 is SGHTA and CDR2 is FQGNSA in the germline V gene. The CDR3 runs to 16 residues. The CDR3 region has the DNA TGTGCCAGCAGCTTAGCCGGGACAGGGTACGGTTACGAGCAGTACGTC. It yields the protein CASSLAGTGYGYEQYV.

The rearrangement links TRBV9 to TRBJ2-1; D possibly corresponds to TRBD1 (6 bases). V was shortened by 0 bases and J by 5 bases, with 15 bases between the two germline ends. The CDR3 contains 16 residues. The germline CDR1 and CDR2 sequences are SGDLS and YYNGEE. CDR3 amino acids: CASSVGGRGTDNEQFF. For the CDR3, the DNA is TGTGCCAGCAGCGTAGGTGGAAGGGGGACGGACAATGAGCAGTTCTTC. The full variable domain, rest sourced from reference TRBV9 and TRBJ2-1, is DSGVTQTPKHLITATGQRVTLRCSPRSGDLSVYWYQQSLDQGLQFLIQYYNGEERAKGNILERFSAQQFPDLHSELNLSSLELGDSALYFCASSVGGRGTDNEQFFGPGTRLTVL.

The CDR3 is CASSGADPGVVGYTF. In nucleotides, the CDR3 is TGTGCCAGCAGCGGGGCCGACCCCGGCGTGGTTGGCTACACCTTC. The J gene is TRBJ1-2, the V gene TRBV9, with D unresolved. Germline V CDR1 and CDR2: SGDLS, YYNGEE. This CDR3 has 15 residues. V lost 3 bases and J 7 bases, leaving 19 bases between the germline ends. Complete variable domain (other parts from reference TRBV9 and TRBJ1-2): DSGVTQTPKHLITATGQRVTLRCSPRSGDLSVYWYQQSLDQGLQFLIQYYNGEERAKGNILERFSAQQFPDLHSELNLSSLELGDSALYFCASSGADPGVVGYTFGSGTRLTVV.

The V call is TRBV7-9, the J call TRBJ2-3; D assignment may be TRBD1 or TRBD2 (6 bases each). The CDR3 extends over 16 amino acids. Germline values: CDR1 SEHNR, CDR2 FQNEAQ (reference sequence). The germline V and J ends were trimmed by 5 bases and 2 bases, with 17 bases remaining between them. CDR3 in DNA: TGTGCCAGCAGCCGGGGGCAGCCTCTACTCACAGATACGCAGTATTTT. Amino acid sequence: CASSRGQPLLTDTQYF. Based on the CDR3 plus reference TRBV7-9 and TRBJ2-3, the full variable domain is DTGVSQNPRHKITKRGQNVTFRCDPISEHNRLYWYRQTLGQGPEFLTYFQNEAQLEKSRLLSDRFSAERPKGSFSTLEIQRTEQGDSAMYLCASSRGQPLLTDTQYFGPGTRLTVL.

The V gene is TRBV29-1, the J gene TRBJ1-4; a possible D gene is TRBD1 (6 bases). V lost 4 bases and J 7 bases, leaving 13 bases between the germline ends. The CDR3 runs 13 residues. Germline V gene lookup returns CDR1 SQVTM and CDR2 ANQGSEA. CDR3 DNA: TGCAGCGTTGGGGGGCTCTTAGGTGAAAAACTGTTTTTT. This translates into CSVGGLLGEKLFF.

This clonotype was observed once. This chain uses TRBV19 with TRBJ2-2; D assignment may be TRBD1 or TRBD2 (5 bases each). The CDR3 is 18 amino acids. Germline loops: CDR1 LNHDA, CDR2 SQIVND (reference sequence). The germline V and J ends were trimmed by 6 bases and 1 base, with 21 bases remaining between them. DNA of the CDR3: TGTGCCAGTAGCAATCCAACCGGGACCCCTTTGAACACCGGGGAGCTGTTTTTT. Translation: CASSNPTGTPLNTGELFF.

This clonotype was observed many times. The rearrangement joins TRBV5-1 to TRBJ2-5; tentative D call: TRBD2 (5 bases). Trimming left V 0 bases short and J 7 bases short, with 16 bases between. The CDR3 consists of 15 residues. Germline-derived CDR1 and CDR2 are SGHRS and YFSETQ. CDR3 sequence: CASSLAPGSSRTQYF. The DNA for the CDR3 is TGCGCCAGCAGCTTGGCTCCGGGGTCCTCCAGGACCCAGTACTTC.

The chain recombines TRBV6-5 with TRBJ1-6; D gene ambiguous. The V and J ends lost 0 bases and 10 bases respectively, with 13 bases between them. The germline V gene has CDR1 MNHEY and CDR2 SVGAGI. This CDR3 has 15 residues. The CDR3 coding sequence is TGTGCCAGCAGTTACTCCCCTCTGGGCGACTCACCCCTCCACTTT. It specifies CASSYSPLGDSPLHF.

This clonotype has just a few counts. The rearrangement links TRBV3-1 to TRBJ1-1; D might be TRBD1 (5 bases). The CDR3 extends over 14 amino acids. Deletions cut 1 base from V and 1 base from J, with 7 bases between. From germline, CDR1 is LGHDT and CDR2 YNNKEL (reference sequence). In DNA form, the CDR3 reads TGTGCCAGCAGCCAAGGCGGGACGAACACTGAAGCTTTCTTT. Translated: CASSQGGTNTEAFF.

There are a few counts of this clonotype. J is TRBJ2-5 and V is TRBV18; no reliable D call. V lost 3 bases, J lost 4 bases, and 6 bases lay in between. The germline V gene encodes CDR1 KGHSH and CDR2 LQKENI. The CDR3 has 12 residues. CDR3 sequence reads: CASSPNGETQYF. CDR3 in DNA: TGTGCCAGCTCACCTAACGGAGAGACCCAGTACTTC.

This clonotype occurred a few times. The genes are TRBV7-2 and TRBJ2-1; 12 nucleotides line up with TRBD2. The germline gives CDR1 SGHTA, CDR2 FQGNSA. Trimming cost V 5 bases and J 5 bases; bases outside gene matches: 10. The CDR3 runs to 17 residues. DNA of the CDR3: TGTGCCAGCAGCCCCAGGCTCACTAGCGGGGGGAACAATGAGCAGTTCTTC. Encoded protein: CASSPRLTSGGNNEQFF.

CDR3 amino acids: CATGLAGSGEQFF. The CDR3 DNA sequence: TGTGCCACCGGACTAGCGGGGAGCGGTGAGCAGTTCTTC. V gene TRBV15 combines with J gene TRBJ2-1; 12 nucleotides line up with TRBD2. The germline V gene encodes CDR1 LNHNV and CDR2 YYDKDF (reference sequence). The trim removed 8 bases at V and 9 bases at J, leaving 5 bases unmatched. The length of the CDR3 is 13 residues.

The CDR3, as DNA: TGTGCCACACAGGGACAGGGGATAAGAGGTCAGCCCCAGCATTTT. It specifies CATQGQGIRGQPQHF. The chain recombines TRBV15 with TRBJ1-5; 10 bases agree with TRBD1. The germline V gene encodes CDR1 LNHNV and CDR2 YYDKDF (reference sequence). The CDR3 is 15 residues long. J was trimmed by 6 bases and V by 9 bases; bases with no gene match: 11.

This clonotype was seen only a few times. The V and J genes are TRBV10-1 and TRBJ1-5; no firm D call. V shed 2 bases and J shed 5 bases, with 7 bases lying between them. CDR3 length equals 13 residues. The germline V gene has CDR1 WNHNN and CDR2 SYGVQD (reference sequence). The CDR3 region has the DNA TGCGCCAGCAGTGAGGTGAGGGATCAGCCCCAGCATTTT. As protein: CASSEVRDQPQHF.

The V call is TRBV7-9, the J call TRBJ2-7; D is uncertain. The CDR3 covers 14 residues. V lost 8 bases, J lost 0 bases, and 14 bases lay in between. The germline CDR1 and CDR2 sequences are SEHNR and FQNEAQ (reference sequence). The CDR3 here is CASHRKRSSYEQYV. The CDR3 DNA reads as TGTGCCAGCCACCGGAAAAGAAGCTCCTACGAGCAGTACGTC.

A few counts support this clonotype. The gene calls are TRBV20-1 and TRBJ2-1; 10 nucleotides line up with TRBD2. Looked up from germline, CDR1 is DFQATT and CDR2 is SNEGSKA (reference sequence). This CDR3 comprises 15 residues. Germline trimming cut 5 bases from V and 4 bases from J; bases unmatched to any gene: 8. The CDR3 DNA sequence: TGCAGTGCTCCTAGCGGGGGCTTCATTTACAATGAGCAGTTCTTC. Translating gives CSAPSGGFIYNEQFF.

V usage is TRBV19 and J usage is TRBJ2-6; D is possibly TRBD1 (5 bases). CDR1 and CDR2 (germline): LNHDA, SQIVND (reference sequence). V lost 4 bases and J lost 4, with 11 bases in between. CDR3 length: 15 residues. CDR3 in amino acids: CASSNRLLGANVLTF. The CDR3 region has the DNA TGTGCCAGTAGTAACAGGCTCCTCGGGGCCAACGTCCTGACTTTC.

In its sample, this clonotype was seen a few times. The V gene is TRBV20-1, the J gene TRBJ1-1, with 8 bases that match TRBD1. V shed 3 bases, J shed 4 bases, and the junction held 7 bases outside the gene matches. The germline gives CDR1 DFQATT, CDR2 SNEGSKA (reference sequence). The CDR3 spans 14 residues. CDR3 region: CSARGDRGGTEAFF. The CDR3 DNA reads TGCAGTGCTAGGGGTGACAGGGGTGGCACTGAAGCTTTCTTT.

A remark on this clonotype: The junction departs from the called germline gene at one end, perhaps through a read error. This chain connects TRBV9 to TRBJ2-1, with 11 bases lining up with TRBD2. The CDR3 totals 16 residues. Germline loops: CDR1 SGDLS, CDR2 YYNGEE. CDR3 in DNA: TGTGCCAGCACCGTAGAGAGTAGCGGGGGGGCTGGTGAGCAGTTCTTC. This codes for CASTVESSGGAGEQFF.

This clonotype was observed many times. This chain joins TRBV7-9 and TRBJ1-4; D is unclear. CDR1 and CDR2 (germline): SEHNR, FQNEAQ (reference sequence). The CDR3 consists of 11 residues. Trimming removed 8 bases at V and 8 bases at J, with 9 bases between. The chain's CDR3 is CASATGEKLFF. The CDR3 coding sequence is TGTGCCAGCGCCACTGGCGAAAAACTGTTTTTT.

About this clonotype itself: An end of the junction differs from the germline gene, which may be a read error. This chain joins TRBV12-3 or TRBV12-4 and TRBJ1-5; D remains ambiguous. This CDR3 has 13 residues. The CDR3, as DNA: TGTGCCAGCAGTTTTTCAAGCAATAAGCCCCAGCATTTT. Protein product: CASSFSSNKPQHF.

This clonotype was seen a handful of times. This chain connects TRBV2 to TRBJ2-3; maybe TRBD1 (5 bases). Germline CDR1 is SNHLY and CDR2 is FYNNEI. Trimming took off 7 bases at V and 3 bases at J, with 8 bases between the two ends. The CDR3 runs to 12 residues. CDR3 nucleotide sequence: TGTGCCAGCAACCGACAGACAGATACGCAGTATTTT. This sequence encodes CASNRQTDTQYF.